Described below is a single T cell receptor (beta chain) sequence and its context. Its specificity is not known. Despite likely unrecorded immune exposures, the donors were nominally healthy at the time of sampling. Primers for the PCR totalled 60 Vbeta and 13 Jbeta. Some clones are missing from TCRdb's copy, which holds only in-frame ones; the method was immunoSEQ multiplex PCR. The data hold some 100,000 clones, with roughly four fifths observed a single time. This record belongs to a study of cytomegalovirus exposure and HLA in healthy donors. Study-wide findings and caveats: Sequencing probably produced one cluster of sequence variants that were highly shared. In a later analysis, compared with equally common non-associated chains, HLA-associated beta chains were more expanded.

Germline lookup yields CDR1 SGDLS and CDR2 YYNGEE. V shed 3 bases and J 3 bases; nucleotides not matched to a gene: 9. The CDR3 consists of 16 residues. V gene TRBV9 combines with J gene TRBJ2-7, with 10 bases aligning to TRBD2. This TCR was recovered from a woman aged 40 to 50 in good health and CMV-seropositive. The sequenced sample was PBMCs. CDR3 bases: TGTGCCAGCAGCGCTAGCGGGAGTGCCTTATTCTACGAGCAGTACTTC. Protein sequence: CASSASGSALFYEQYF.